This TCR beta chain was sequenced for a study of T cells in Graves' hyperthyroidism and ophthalmopathy. CDR1 and CDR2 from the germline V gene are MNHNS and SASEGT. This CDR3 has 14 residues. The source material, RNA transcripts, was used to amplify TCR beta CDR3 regions. The TCR CDR3 first-round RT-PCR relied on the HTBI primer set. Each CDR3 protein is one row after TCRdb ran MiXCR on the multiplex PCR reads. The sample contains roughly 560,000 distinct CDR3 sequences, 14% to 15% of which appear only once. This clonotype was observed many times. One end of the junction fails to match germline, which may point to a read error.

This sequence joins TRBV6-1 and TRBJ1-3; no reliable D call. Sequencing was carried out using blood. This clonotype originated in a woman aged 40 to 50 with Graves' ophthalmopathy. The CDR3 sequence is CASSPDNSGNTTYF. The CDR3 DNA sequence: TGTGCCAGCAGCCCCGACAACTCTGGAAACACCACATATTTT.